This record covers a single TCR beta chain. Germline assignment: CDR1 MGHRA and CDR2 YSYEKL. The CDR3 has 15 residues. Trimming stripped 0 bases from V and 4 bases from J, with 10 bases between. This sample stems from a study of blood T cell repertoires in COVID-19. Original processing notes: Counts of nucleated cells, estimated from reference gene primer amplification, were obtained. The table came from immunoSEQ multiplex PCR; TCRdb's copy has only in-frame clones and leaves some out. V and J calls and clone size are those listed in that table; D and trimming were worked out from the DNA. The sample comprises around 450,000 clones, about 90% of which are singletons, and about 2% rests with the top ten.

This rearrangement joins TRBV4-1 to TRBJ2-1; D remains unclear. This clonotype was obtained from a woman aged 18-29 years with acute COVID-19. Sequencing used PBMCs or T cells enriched from blood (not recorded which). The CDR3 bases are TGCGCCAGCAGCCAAGAGCGGAACTTTTACAATGAGCAGTTCTTC. It encodes CASSQERNFYNEQFF.